A selection of T cell receptor beta chains follows, all from one sample in a study of T cells after yellow fever vaccination. TCRdb re-analysed the 5' RACE reads in MiXCR, keeping a single row per CDR3 protein. The sample contains 400,000 to 450,000 distinct CDR3 sequences, under 20% of which appear only once. The specimen comprised PBMCs, sampled before the yellow fever booster vaccination. These TCRs come from a man aged 18 to 29 who received the YFV17D yellow fever vaccine. Both conserved end residues are part of each CDR3. The D gene is left open where the match is weak. Only some rows state a clone size, as once, few, many or a class for expanded clones.

TRBJ2-7 TRBV5-1 TRBD1 . CASSLGGQGSYEQYF TGCGCCAGCAGCTTGGGAGGACAGGGATCCTACGAGCAGTACTTC
TRBJ2-3 TRBV11-2 TRBD2 . CATQQTGGATDTQYF TGTGCCACTCAACAAACCGGGGGGGCCACAGATACGCAGTATTTT
TRBJ2-3 TRBV6-5 . many CASSPRTWRDTQYF TGTGCCAGCAGTCCCCGTACGTGGCGCGATACGCAGTATTTT
TRBJ1-2 TRBV20-1 . . CSASGTEIYGYTF TGCAGTGCTTCCGGGACCGAGATCTATGGCTACACCTTC
TRBJ2-1 TRBV5-1 TRBD2 many CASSPSGSNNEQFF TGCGCCAGCAGCCCGAGCGGGAGCAACAATGAGCAGTTCTTC
TRBJ1-1 TRBV6-5 . . CASSYSRQGLIEAFF TGTGCCAGCAGTTACTCGCGGCAGGGGCTAATTGAAGCTTTCTTT
TRBJ2-7 TRBV27 . many CASSFGGAAYEQYF TGTGCCAGCAGTTTCGGCGGAGCCGCCTACGAGCAGTACTTC
TRBJ2-7 TRBV6-5 TRBD2 few CASSLSRGGYEQYF TGTGCCAGCAGCCTCTCGCGGGGGGGCTACGAGCAGTACTTC
TRBJ2-5 TRBV29-1 . . CSVEGRDGETQYF TGCAGCGTTGAGGGGCGTGACGGAGAGACCCAGTACTTC
TRBJ1-6 TRBV12-3/TRBV12-4 . few CASSLSASGSSSYSPLHF TGTGCCAGCAGTTTATCGGCCTCGGGCAGCAGCTCCTATTCACCCCTCCACTTT
TRBJ2-7 TRBV9 . . CASSVGDTYEQYF TGTGCCAGCAGCGTAGGCGACACCTACGAGCAGTACTTC
TRBJ1-1 TRBV29-1 . . CSVGERGAFF TGCAGCGTTGGAGAAAGGGGAGCTTTCTTT
TRBJ1-1 TRBV6-1 . few CASSEIKHTEAFF TGTGCCAGCAGTGAGATAAAGCACACTGAAGCTTTCTTT
TRBJ1-1 TRBV20-1 . few CSARGPGVEAFF TGCAGTGCTAGAGGCCCGGGTGTAGAAGCTTTCTTT
TRBJ2-3 TRBV5-5 TRBD1 . CASNRGASTDTQYF TGTGCCAGCAACAGGGGGGCTAGCACAGATACGCAGTATTTT
TRBJ2-2 TRBV9 . few CASNSLGTFTGELFF TGTGCCAGCAACTCCCTAGGGACATTCACCGGGGAGCTGTTTTTT
TRBJ2-1 TRBV18 . . CASSSGLTGNEQFF TGTGCCAGCTCAAGCGGTCTCACCGGGAATGAGCAGTTCTTC
TRBJ2-1 TRBV6-5 . . CASRRGPYNEQLF TGTGCCAGCAGACGGGGACCGTACAATGAGCAGTTGTTC
TRBJ2-7 TRBV4-2 TRBD2 few CASSQILAGANSYEQYF TGTGCCAGCAGCCAGATCCTAGCGGGGGCGAACTCCTACGAGCAGTACTTC
TRBJ2-7 TRBV7-2 . once CASSPRTFSYEQYF TGTGCCAGCAGCCCGCGGACCTTCTCCTACGAGCAGTACTTC
TRBJ2-7 TRBV5-5 . . CASSPVGGHQYF TGTGCCAGCAGCCCGGTGGGGGGACACCAGTACTTC
TRBJ1-2 TRBV3-1 TRBD1 . CASSQRQGDDGYTF TGTGCCAGCAGCCAGAGACAGGGAGACGATGGCTACACCTTC
TRBJ2-5 TRBV4-3 TRBD2 many CASSQIVVGTKKETQYF TGCGCCAGCAGCCAAATCGTCGTCGGGACTAAAAAAGAGACCCAGTACTTC
TRBJ2-7 TRBV6-5 TRBD1 few CASSSAPGQGAYEQYF TGTGCCAGCAGCTCCGCCCCGGGACAGGGGGCCTACGAGCAGTACTTC